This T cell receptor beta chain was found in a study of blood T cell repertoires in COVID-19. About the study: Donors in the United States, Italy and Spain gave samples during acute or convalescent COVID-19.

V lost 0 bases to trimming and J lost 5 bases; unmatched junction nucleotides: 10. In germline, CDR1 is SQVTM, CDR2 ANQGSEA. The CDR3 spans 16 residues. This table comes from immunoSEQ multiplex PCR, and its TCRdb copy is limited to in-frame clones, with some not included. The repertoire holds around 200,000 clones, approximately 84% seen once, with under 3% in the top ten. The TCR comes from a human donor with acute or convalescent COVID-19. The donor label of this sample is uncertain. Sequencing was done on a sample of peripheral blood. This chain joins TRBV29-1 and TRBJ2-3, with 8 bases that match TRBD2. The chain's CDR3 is CSVEDFGAGGKDTQYF. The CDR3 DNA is TGCAGCGTTGAAGATTTCGGGGCGGGGGGCAAAGATACGCAGTATTTT.